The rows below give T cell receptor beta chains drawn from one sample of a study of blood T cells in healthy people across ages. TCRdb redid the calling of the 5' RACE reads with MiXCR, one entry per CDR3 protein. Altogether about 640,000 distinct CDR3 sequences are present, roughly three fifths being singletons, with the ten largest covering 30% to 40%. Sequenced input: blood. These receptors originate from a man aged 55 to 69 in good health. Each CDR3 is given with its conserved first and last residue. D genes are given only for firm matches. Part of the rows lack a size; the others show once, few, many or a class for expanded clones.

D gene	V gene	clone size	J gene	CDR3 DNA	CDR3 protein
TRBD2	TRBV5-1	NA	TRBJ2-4	TGCGCCAGCAGCCTAGGACTAGCGGGAAAAAACATTCAGTACTTC	CASSLGLAGKNIQYF
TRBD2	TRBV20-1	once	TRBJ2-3	TGCAGTGCTAGAGAAGGGGGTAGCGGGGGGGTCAAAGATACGCAGTATTTT	CSAREGGSGGVKDTQYF
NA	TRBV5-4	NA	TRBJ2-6	TGTGCCAGCAGCTTGACGAGGCTGGGGGCCAACGTCCTGACTTTC	CASSLTRLGANVLTF
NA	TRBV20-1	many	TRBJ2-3	TGCAGTGCTGTTAAACCGGCGGGCACAGATACGCAGTATTTT	CSAVKPAGTDTQYF
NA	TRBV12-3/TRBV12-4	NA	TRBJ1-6	TGTGCCAGCAGTTTAGGGGGGGCCCTTAATTCACCCCTCCACTTT	CASSLGGALNSPLHF
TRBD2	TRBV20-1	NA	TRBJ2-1	TGCAGTCGTGCAGCGGGGGTGAATGAGCAGTTCTTC	CSRAAGVNEQFF
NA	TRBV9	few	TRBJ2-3	TGTGCCAGCAGCGAAGGACGCCCCACAGATACGCAGTATTTT	CASSEGRPTDTQYF
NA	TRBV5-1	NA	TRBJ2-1	TGCGCCAGCAGCCAGACCCCAGAGAACTACAATGAGCAGTTCTTC	CASSQTPENYNEQFF
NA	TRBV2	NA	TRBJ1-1	TGTGCCAGCAGAATCGGGCAGTACACTGAAGCTTTCTTT	CASRIGQYTEAFF
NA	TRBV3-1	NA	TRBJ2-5	TGTGCCAGCAGCCAATCCGGGACTGGAGAGACCCGGTACTTC	CASSQSGTGETRYF
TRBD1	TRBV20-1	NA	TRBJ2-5	TGCAGTGCCCCAGGACAGGCAAAAGAGACCCAGTACTTC	CSAPGQAKETQYF
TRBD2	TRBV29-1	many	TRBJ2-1	TGCAGCGTTCCTGGACTAGCGGGGGGGCCATCTAAGTTCTTC	CSVPGLAGGPSKFF
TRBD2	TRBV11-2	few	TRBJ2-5	TGTGCCAGCAGCTTAGTAGCTAGCGGGGGGGGCTTTGAAGAGACCCAGTACTTC	CASSLVASGGGFEETQYF
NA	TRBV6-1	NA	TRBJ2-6	TGTGCCAGCAGTGAGAAACGCCTGGCTGGGGCCAACGTCCTGACTTTC	CASSEKRLAGANVLTF
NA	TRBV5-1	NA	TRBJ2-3	TGCGCCAGCAGCCTCCAGTCGGATACGCAGTATTTT	CASSLQSDTQYF
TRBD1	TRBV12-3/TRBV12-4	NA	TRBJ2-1	TGTGCCAGCAGTTTAAGACAGGGGGCGCAGAATGAGCAGTTCTTC	CASSLRQGAQNEQFF
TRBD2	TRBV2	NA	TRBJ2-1	TGTGCCAGCAGACTCCTAGCGGGGGGTTCCCATGAGCAGTTCTTC	CASRLLAGGSHEQFF
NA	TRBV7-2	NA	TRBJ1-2	TGTGCCAGTGGGCTCTTGGGGGATGGCTACACCTTC	CASGLLGDGYTF
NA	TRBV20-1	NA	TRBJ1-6	TGCAGTCCCTACGACAGCCTAATTAATAATTCACCCCTCCACTTT	CSPYDSLINNSPLHF
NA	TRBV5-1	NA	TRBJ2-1	TGCGCCAGCAGCTCCCATGTGAGGAGTCCTACCTCCTACAATGAGCAGTTCTTC	CASSSHVRSPTSYNEQFF
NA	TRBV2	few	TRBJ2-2	TGTGCCAGCAGTCAGGACCTAAACACCGGGGAGCTGTTTTTT	CASSQDLNTGELFF
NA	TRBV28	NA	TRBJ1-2	TGTGCCAGCAGTTCGGTTAACTATGGCTACACCTTC	CASSSVNYGYTF
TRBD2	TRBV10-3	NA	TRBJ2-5	TGTGCCATCAGCGGAGCGGGGGGTCCACAAGAGACCCAGTACTTC	CAISGAGGPQETQYF
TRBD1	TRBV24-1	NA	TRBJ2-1	TGTGCCACCTTGGGACAGGGGGCGGACAATGAGCAGTTCTTC	CATLGQGADNEQFF
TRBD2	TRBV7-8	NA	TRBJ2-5	TGTGCCAGCAGCTTAATCGGGGAGGGGAATGAGCAGTACTTC	CASSLIGEGNEQYF
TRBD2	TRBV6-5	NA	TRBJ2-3	TGTGCCAGCAGTACTAGCGGGGGGTATACGCAGTATTTT	CASSTSGGYTQYF
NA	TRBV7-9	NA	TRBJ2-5	TGTGCCAGCAGCTTAGAAGCGGCGGGGATAGAGACCCAGTACTTC	CASSLEAAGIETQYF
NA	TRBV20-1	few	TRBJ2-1	TGCAGTGCTAGACACGGGGACTCCTACAATGAGCAGTTCTTC	CSARHGDSYNEQFF
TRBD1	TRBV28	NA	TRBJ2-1	TGTGCCAGCAGTTCACCGACAGGGGACGATGAGCAGTTCTTC	CASSSPTGDDEQFF
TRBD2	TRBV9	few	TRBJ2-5	TGTGCCAGCAGCTTTCGGACTAGCGGGGTCCCGTGGGAGCAGTACTTC	CASSFRTSGVPWEQYF
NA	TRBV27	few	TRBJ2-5	TGTGCCAGCAGTTTTGATTCTGGAGGACGGCCCCAAGAGACCCAGTACTTC	CASSFDSGGRPQETQYF
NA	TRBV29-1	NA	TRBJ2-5	TGCAGCGGATATCGACAGGGGCGGGGGGGAGAGACCCAGTACTTC	CSGYRQGRGGETQYF
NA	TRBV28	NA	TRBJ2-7	TGTGCCAGCAGCAAAACAGGTCCCTACGAGCAGTACTTC	CASSKTGPYEQYF
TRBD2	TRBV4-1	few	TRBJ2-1	TGCGCCAGCAGCCAAGGGACTAGTGAGCAGTTCTTC	CASSQGTSEQFF
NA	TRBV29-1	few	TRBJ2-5	TGCAGCGTAACTAGCCCCTCCGAGACCCAGTACTTC	CSVTSPSETQYF
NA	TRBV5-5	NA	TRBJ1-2	TGTGCCAGCAGCTCGCGTCCTGGTTCAGCTAACTATGGCTACACCTTC	CASSSRPGSANYGYTF
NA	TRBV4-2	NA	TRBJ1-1	TGTGCCAGCAGGCCCCAACCTAGGACTGAAGCTTTCTTT	CASRPQPRTEAFF
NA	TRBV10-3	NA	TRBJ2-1	TGTGCCATCAGTGAACGGGGGGCCCCCTACAATGAGCAGTTCTTC	CAISERGAPYNEQFF
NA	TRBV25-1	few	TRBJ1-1	TGTGCCAGCAAAGGAACAGGGAGGACTGAAGCTTTCTTT	CASKGTGRTEAFF
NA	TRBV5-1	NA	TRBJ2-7	TGCGCCAGCAGCTTGCCGGGAACCTACGAGCAGTACTTC	CASSLPGTYEQYF
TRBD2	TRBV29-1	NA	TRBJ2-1	TGCAGCTCTCACGCGGGACTAATTTTCAATGAGCAGTTCTTC	CSSHAGLIFNEQFF
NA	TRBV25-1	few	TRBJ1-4	TGTGCCAGCAGTGAATATTCGGGACGGAATGAAAAACTGTTTTTT	CASSEYSGRNEKLFF
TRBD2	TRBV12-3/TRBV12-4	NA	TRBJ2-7	TGTGCCAGCAGTTTAGTCGGTGGTAGCGGGGGGGCCTACGAGCAGTACTTC	CASSLVGGSGGAYEQYF
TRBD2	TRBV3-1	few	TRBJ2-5	TGTGCCAGCAGCCAAGATCGACTAGCGGGGGGACCACAAGAGACCCAGTACTTC	CASSQDRLAGGPQETQYF
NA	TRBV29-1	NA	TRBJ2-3	TGCAGCGTTGGGCTCCAGGCTAGCACAGATACGCAGTATTTT	CSVGLQASTDTQYF
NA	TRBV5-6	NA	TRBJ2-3	TGTGCCAGCAGCTTGGACGTTGGAACTAGCACAGATACGCAGTATTTT	CASSLDVGTSTDTQYF
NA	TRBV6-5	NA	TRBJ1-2	TGTGCCAGCAGCAACCCCAGGGGCGTACACTATGGCTACACCTTC	CASSNPRGVHYGYTF
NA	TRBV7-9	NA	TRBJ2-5	TGTGCCAGCAGCTTGGAGGGTCAGACCCAGTACTTC	CASSLEGQTQYF
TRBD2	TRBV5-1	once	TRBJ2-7	TGCGCCAGCAGCTTGTCGACTAGCGGGGTCTTCGAGCAGTACTTC	CASSLSTSGVFEQYF
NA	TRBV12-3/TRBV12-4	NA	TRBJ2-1	TGTGCCAGCAGTTTTGGAGACAATGAGCAGTTCTTC	CASSFGDNEQFF
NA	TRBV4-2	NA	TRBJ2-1	TGTGCCAGCAGCCAGGGGGAGAGCTCCTACAATGAGCAGTTCTTC	CASSQGESSYNEQFF
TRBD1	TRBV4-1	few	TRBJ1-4	TGCGCCAGCAGCCTTCGGACAGGGGGGACAACTAATGAAAAACTGTTTTTT	CASSLRTGGTTNEKLFF
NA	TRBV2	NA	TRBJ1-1	TGTGCCAGCAGTATCGACAGGACCACTGAAGCTTTCTTT	CASSIDRTTEAFF
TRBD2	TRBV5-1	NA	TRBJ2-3	TGCGCCAGCAGCTTGGAGACTAGCGGGGGATATAGCACAGATACGCAGTATTTT	CASSLETSGGYSTDTQYF
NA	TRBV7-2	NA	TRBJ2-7	TGTGCCAGCAGCGTGAACGACCGCTCCTACGAGCAGTACTTC	CASSVNDRSYEQYF
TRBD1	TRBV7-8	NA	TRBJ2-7	TGTGCCAGCAGCTATGGACAGGGGTTCGACGAGCAGTACTTC	CASSYGQGFDEQYF